The rows below give T cell receptor beta chains drawn from one sample of a study of T cell responses to AZD1222 COVID-19 vaccine. Produced via immunoSEQ multiplex PCR; TCRdb's table is partial and in-frame only. The data hold 150,000 to 180,000 clones, with 90% observed a single time. The specimen comprised peripheral blood, sampled on day 0 of AZD1222 vaccination. All receptors come from an adult in good health. CDR3s include the opening cysteine and the closing phenylalanine or tryptophan. Each record gives: V gene, CDR3 protein.

V gene: TRBV7-2; CDR3 protein: CASSLEDRESSPLHF
V gene: TRBV4-3; CDR3 protein: CASSPYIWNGGEQFF
V gene: TRBV28; CDR3 protein: CASSSRDRGRTEAFF
V gene: TRBV7-3; CDR3 protein: CASGEGNTIYF
V gene: TRBV18; CDR3 protein: CASSPSGQETQYF
V gene: TRBV4-3; CDR3 protein: CASSQDRGTQGEKLFF
V gene: TRBV15; CDR3 protein: CATSRDLRTSGGELFF
V gene: TRBV7-3; CDR3 protein: CASSRTQGVGSPLHF
V gene: TRBV12-3/TRBV12-4; CDR3 protein: CASSLGQTYGYTF
V gene: TRBV7-8; CDR3 protein: CASSFRQTGFPGELFF
V gene: TRBV5-4; CDR3 protein: CASSLGRPAADTQYF
V gene: TRBV12-3/TRBV12-4; CDR3 protein: CASRDDYGYTF
V gene: TRBV5-1; CDR3 protein: CASSGKGQGITDTQYF
V gene: TRBV30; CDR3 protein: CAWGTRGASPKAKNIQYF
V gene: TRBV6-5; CDR3 protein: CASSLGGARVAFF
V gene: TRBV9; CDR3 protein: CASSVTGGGSGIQYF
V gene: TRBV10-3; CDR3 protein: CAISGAGGLTEAFF
V gene: TRBV28; CDR3 protein: CASSHGPKLRRGDMNIQYF